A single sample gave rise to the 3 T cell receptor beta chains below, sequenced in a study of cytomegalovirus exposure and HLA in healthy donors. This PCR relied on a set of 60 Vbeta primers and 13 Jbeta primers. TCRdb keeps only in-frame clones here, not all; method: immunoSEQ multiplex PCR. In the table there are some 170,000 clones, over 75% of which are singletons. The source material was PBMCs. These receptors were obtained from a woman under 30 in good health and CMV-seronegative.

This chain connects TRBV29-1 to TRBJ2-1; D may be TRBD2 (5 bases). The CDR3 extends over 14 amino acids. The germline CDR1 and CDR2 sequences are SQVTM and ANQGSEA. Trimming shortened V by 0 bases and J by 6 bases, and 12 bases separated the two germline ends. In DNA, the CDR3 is TGCAGCGTTGAAGATATGAGGGTCCGCAATGAGCAGTTCTTC. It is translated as CSVEDMRVRNEQFF.

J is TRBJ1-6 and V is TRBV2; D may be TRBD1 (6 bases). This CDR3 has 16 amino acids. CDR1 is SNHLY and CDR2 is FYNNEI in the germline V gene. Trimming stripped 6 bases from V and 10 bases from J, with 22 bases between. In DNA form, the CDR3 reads TGTGCCAGCAGCGATAAAATTCCCCAGGGGACGTCACCCCTCCACTTT. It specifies CASSDKIPQGTSPLHF. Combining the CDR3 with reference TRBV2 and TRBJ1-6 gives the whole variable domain EPEVTQTPSHQVTQMGQEVILRCVPISNHLYFYWYRQILGQKVEFLVSFYNNEISEKSEIFDDQFSVERPDGSNFTLKIRSTKLEDSAMYFCASSDKIPQGTSPLHFGNGTRLTVT.

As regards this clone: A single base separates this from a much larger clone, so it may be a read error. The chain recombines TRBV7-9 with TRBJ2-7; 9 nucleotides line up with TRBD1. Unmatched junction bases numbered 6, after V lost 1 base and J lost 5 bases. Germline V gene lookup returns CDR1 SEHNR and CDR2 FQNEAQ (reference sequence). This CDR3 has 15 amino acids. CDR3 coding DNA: TGTGCCAGCAGCTTAGGGGGGACAGGGATCAACGAGCAGTACTTC. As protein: CASSLGGTGINEQYF. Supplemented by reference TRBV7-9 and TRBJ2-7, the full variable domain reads DTGVSQNPRHKITKRGQNVTFRCDPISEHNRLYWYRQTLGQGPEFLTYFQNEAQLEKSRLLSDRFSAERPKGSFSTLEIQRTEQGDSAMYLCASSLGGTGINEQYFGPGTRLTVT.